This T cell receptor beta chain was found in a study of blood T cell repertoires in COVID-19. Study details: Sites across the United States, Italy and Spain contributed samples from acute and convalescent COVID-19. Sources were T cells, B-cell-depleted T cells, or PBMCs; the material itself was cDNA or gDNA.

Each participant's cohort was designated according to participant-reported clinical history. Original data processing: Estimation of nucleated cell counts relied on the amplification of reference gene primers. Sequencing used immunoSEQ multiplex PCR; TCRdb keeps in-frame clones, though not all of them. From that table come the V and J calls and clone size; the DNA was used to work out D and trimming. The table shows fewer than 200,000 clones, with around 88% occurring only once. Sequenced input: PBMCs or T cells enriched from blood (not recorded which). The clonotype originates from a woman in her 50s in a cohort exposed to, infected with or recovered from COVID-19 (not recorded which).

The DNA for the CDR3 is TGCGCCAGCAGCCAAGGGTCAGGTCTAAAACTGTTTTTT. Translation: CASSQGSGLKLFF. The chain links TRBV4-3 to TRBJ1-4; the D is unclear. The ends were cut back, 1 base at V and 10 bases at J, with 10 bases in the middle. This CDR3 comprises 13 residues. Germline V gene data show CDR1 as LGHNA and CDR2 as YSLEER.